The subject of this entry is one TCR beta chain. The antigen this receptor binds is unknown. No base quality values were provided; no much bigger clone lies one nucleotide off. The record originates from a study of T-cell reconstitution after alpha-beta-depleted transplantation in children (dated by TCRdb to the mid-2010s). Looking at the study overall: T-cell immune reconstitution after TCRalphabeta/CD19-depleted allogeneic hematopoietic cell transplantation in children was quantitatively tracked in the study by means of TCR repertoire profiling.

The germline ends are 11 bases apart after V is trimmed by 4 bases and J by 5 bases. CDR1 KGHSH and CDR2 LQKENI were looked up in the germline V gene. CDR3 length: 14 amino acids, cysteine to phenylalanine. Only the CDR3 region is kept as DNA, spanning 42 bases read in frame from base 1. The library was obtained by PCR. The sample was run on an Illumina HiSeq 2500. TCR library preparation used molecular barcoding, with unique molecular identifiers applied to normalize quantification of the TCRbeta repertoire. Using fastp trimming at Q25 and MiXCR clonotype assembly, TCRdb reanalyzed the public sequencing data and kept in-frame beta chains. Under each unique CDR3 protein, matching rows form one entry showing the most common genes and DNA. The sample data list roughly 590,000 distinct CDR3 sequences, and roughly 15% of these were observed just once. The ten largest clones take up 1.1% of the sample.

This specimen was PBMCs from the stem cell graft donor, taken from the stem cell graft. The V and J genes are TRBV18 and TRBJ2-2; the D segment could be TRBD1, given 5 matching bases. The sequence came from a human donor who donated a stem cell graft to a child with acute myeloid leukemia. The nucleotide sequence is given as TGTGCCAGCTCACTTATGACAGCGACCGGGGAGCTGTTTTTT. Protein translation: CASSLMTATGELFF.